Described below is a single TCR beta chain sequence and its context. The entry originates in a study of CD8 T cells in Susac syndrome. V lost 8 bases and J 1 base, leaving 19 bases between the germline ends. In germline, CDR1 is DFQATT, CDR2 SNEGSKA (reference sequence). This CDR3 contains 15 residues. RNA totalling roughly 0.5 to 1 ug underwent reverse transcription with random hexamers. An immunoSEQ multiplex PCR generated amplified TCR beta CDR3 products spanning 54 Vbeta and 13 Jbeta. Via MiXCR, TCRdb re-called the immunoSEQ multiplex PCR reads, giving one row per CDR3 protein. The sample records about 200,000 distinct CDR3 sequences, 90% to 95% being singletons. Sequencing targeted TCR beta in blood CD8+ and CD4+ T cells.

The sequenced sample consisted of CD4+ T cells from PBMCs. The chain carries TRBV20-1 and TRBJ2-3; no firm D call. The origin of this receptor is a human donor in good health. The CDR3 DNA is TGCAGTTGCTTTGGGGTCGCTTTCGGCACAGATACGCAGTATTTT. Its translation is CSCFGVAFGTDTQYF.